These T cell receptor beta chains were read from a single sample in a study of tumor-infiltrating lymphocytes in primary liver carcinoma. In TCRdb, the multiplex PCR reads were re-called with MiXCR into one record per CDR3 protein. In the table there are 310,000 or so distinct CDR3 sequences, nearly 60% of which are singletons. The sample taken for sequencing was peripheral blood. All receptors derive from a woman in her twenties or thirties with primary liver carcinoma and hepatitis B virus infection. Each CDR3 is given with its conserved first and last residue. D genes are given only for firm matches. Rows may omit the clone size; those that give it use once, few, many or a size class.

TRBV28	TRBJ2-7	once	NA	TGTGCCAGCACTAGGGGGGACGGTTACGAGCAGTACTTC	CASTRGDGYEQYF
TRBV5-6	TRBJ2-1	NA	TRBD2	TGTGCCAGCAGCTTAAATTTCGGAGTGGCTAGCGGGAACAATGAGCAGTTCTTC	CASSLNFGVASGNNEQFF
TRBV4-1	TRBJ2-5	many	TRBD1	TGCGCCAGCAGCCAAGAGAATGGGGACAGGGGATTTGAGACCCAGTACTTC	CASSQENGDRGFETQYF
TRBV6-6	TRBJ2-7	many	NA	TGTGCCAGCAGTAGACGGGACGCAGGACGGAACGAGCAGTACTTC	CASSRRDAGRNEQYF
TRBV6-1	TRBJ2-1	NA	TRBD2	TGTGCCAGCAGTGAGACTAGCTGGAGTCCCCACAATGAGCAGTTCTTC	CASSETSWSPHNEQFF
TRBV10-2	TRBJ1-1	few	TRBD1	TGCGCCAGTTTGGGACAGGCGAACACTGAAGCTTTCTTT	CASLGQANTEAFF
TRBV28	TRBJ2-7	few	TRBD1	TGTGCCAGCAGTTTAGGGACAGGTATCCCCTACGAGCAGTACTTC	CASSLGTGIPYEQYF
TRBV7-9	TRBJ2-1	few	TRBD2	TGTGCCAGCAGCCCTAGCGGGAGGGCGACCTACAATGAGCAGTTCTTC	CASSPSGRATYNEQFF
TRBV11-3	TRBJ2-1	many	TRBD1	TGTGCCAGCAGGATTCAAGGACAGGGAGAGTACAATGAGCAGTTCTTC	CASRIQGQGEYNEQFF
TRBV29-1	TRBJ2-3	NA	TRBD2	TGCAGCGTTGATTCGGGAGCGGGGGATACGCAGTATTTT	CSVDSGAGDTQYF
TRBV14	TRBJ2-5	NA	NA	TGTGCCAGCAGCCATTATTCGACTAGTAGGCTCAAAGAGACCCAGTACTTC	CASSHYSTSRLKETQYF
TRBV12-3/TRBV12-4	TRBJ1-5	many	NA	TGTGCCAGCAGTTGGGGTAGCAATCAGCCCCAGCATTTT	CASSWGSNQPQHF
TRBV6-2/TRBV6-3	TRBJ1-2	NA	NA	TGTGCCAGCAGTGGGGGATCTCGCTATGGCTACAGCTTC	CASSGGSRYGYSF
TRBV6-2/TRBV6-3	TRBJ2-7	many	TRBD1	TGTGCCAGCACTCTCAATCTACCGACAGGGGACCTCTACGAGCAGTACTTC	CASTLNLPTGDLYEQYF
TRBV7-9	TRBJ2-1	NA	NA	TGTGCCAGCAGCTTAGCCGCCCCGGCGGGAGAGCAGTTCTTC	CASSLAAPAGEQFF
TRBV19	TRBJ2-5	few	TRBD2	TGTGCCAGTAGCCAGACTAGCGGGACAAGTGAGACCCAGTACTTC	CASSQTSGTSETQYF
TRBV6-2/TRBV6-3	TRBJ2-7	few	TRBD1	TGTGCCAGCAGAACCCCGACCGGGACAGGGGTCTACGAGCAGTACTTC	CASRTPTGTGVYEQYF
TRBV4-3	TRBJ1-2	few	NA	TGCGCCAGCAGCATTGAGTTGGAGATTTATGGCTACACCTTC	CASSIELEIYGYTF
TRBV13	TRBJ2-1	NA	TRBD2	TGCCCCAGCAGCTTCCAGGCGGGAGGGCCCCCCTACAATGAGCAGTTCTTC	CPSSFQAGGPPYNEQFF
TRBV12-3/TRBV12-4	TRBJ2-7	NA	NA	TGTACCAGCAGCCCAGGCCGCCATGAGCAGTACTTC	CTSSPGRHEQYF
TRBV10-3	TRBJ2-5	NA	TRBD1	TGTGCCATCAGTGATATAATCGGGACAGGGCAAGAGACCCAGTACTTC	CAISDIIGTGQETQYF
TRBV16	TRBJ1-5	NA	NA	TGTGCCAGCAGCCAATTAAGCCGGCGGACCAATCAGCCCCAGCATTTT	CASSQLSRRTNQPQHF
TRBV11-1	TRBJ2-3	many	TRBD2	TGTGCCAGCAGCGGTTTAGCGGGATTGACAGATACGCAGTATTTT	CASSGLAGLTDTQYF
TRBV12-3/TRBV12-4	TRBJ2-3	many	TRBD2	TGTGCCAGCAGTTTAGGCGGGAGCTCAGCAGATACGCAGTATTTT	CASSLGGSSADTQYF
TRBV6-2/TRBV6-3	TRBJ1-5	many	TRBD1	TGTGCCAGCAATGGGGACAGGGCAGATCAGCCCCAGCATTTT	CASNGDRADQPQHF
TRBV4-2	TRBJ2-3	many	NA	TGTGCCAGCAGCCAACCGGGACTGGGCACAGATACGCAGTATTTT	CASSQPGLGTDTQYF
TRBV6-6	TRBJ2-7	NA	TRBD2	TGTGCCAGCAGTCCCCATCCGGGACTAGCGGGAGTGGGGGGGCAGTACTTC	CASSPHPGLAGVGGQYF
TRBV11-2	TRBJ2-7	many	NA	TGTGCCAGCAGCTCCGGGGGCTCCTACGAGCAGTACTTC	CASSSGGSYEQYF
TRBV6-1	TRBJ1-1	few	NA	TGTGCCAGCAGTGAATACAGGGACAAGTTGGGGGCTTTCTTT	CASSEYRDKLGAFF